These 26 T cell receptor beta chains were sequenced from one sample in a study of CD8 T cells in ankylosing spondylitis. Study results and limitations: Made up of eight highly homologous variants, a TCR beta motif appeared characteristic of ankylosing spondylitis blood.

Their antigens are not known. TCRdb re-called the 5' RACE reads with MiXCR, one entry per CDR3 protein. The sample includes hundreds of thousands of distinct CDR3 sequences, roughly 18% seen only once; the top ten take approximately 46%. The sequencing input was blood, either unsorted or a sorted T cell fraction (not recorded which). These receptors were obtained from a male donor with ankylosing spondylitis.

V usage is TRBV4-3 and J usage is TRBJ1-4; possible D gene TRBD1, 5 bases. The CDR3 is 16 amino acids. The V end was cut by 0 bases, the J end by 3 bases, with 11 bases between. From germline, CDR1 is LGHNA and CDR2 YSLEER. The CDR3 here is CASSQDKGPANEKLFF. The DNA for the CDR3 is TGCGCCAGCAGCCAAGATAAGGGGCCAGCTAATGAAAAACTGTTTTTT.

The chain joins TRBV10-3 to TRBJ2-7, with 7 bases that match TRBD2. Germline trimming cut 0 bases from V and 7 bases from J; bases unmatched to any gene: 9. The CDR3 totals 15 residues. The germline CDR1 and CDR2 sequences are ENHRY and SYGVKD. The CDR3 loop is CAISESSSGAWEQYF. DNA of the CDR3: TGTGCCATCAGTGAGTCGTCTAGCGGTGCTTGGGAGCAGTACTTC.

The rearrangement joins TRBV5-4 to TRBJ2-2, with 8 bases aligning to TRBD1. The CDR3 runs to 14 residues. Germline CDR1 is SGHNT and CDR2 is YYREEE (reference sequence). J lost 5 bases, V lost 5 bases, and 5 bases had no gene match. Here the CDR3 reads CASSAGGTTGELFF. The CDR3 bases are TGTGCCAGCAGTGCAGGGGGCACGACCGGGGAGCTGTTTTTT.

This clonotype was observed a few times. The chain uses TRBV25-1 and TRBJ1-2, with TRBD1 as a possible D gene (5 bases). Germline V gene lookup returns CDR1 MGHDK and CDR2 SYGVNS. V lost 5 bases, J lost 8 bases, and 18 bases lay in between. The CDR3 totals 14 residues. CDR3 nucleotide sequence: TGTGCCAGCAGTCCAATGGGGGACCCCGGGGGCTACACCTTC. This codes for CASSPMGDPGGYTF.

This chain connects TRBV30 to TRBJ2-1, with 7 bases that match TRBD2. Losses at the gene ends were 3 bases for V and 1 base for J; bases not matched to a gene: 0. The germline gives CDR1 GTSNPN, CDR2 SVGIG (reference sequence). CDR3 size: 13 residues. CDR3 coding DNA: TGTGCCTGGAGACTAGCGTCCTACAATGAGCAGTTCTTC. Translated, it gives CAWRLASYNEQFF.

This clonotype was recorded at least ten times. This chain connects TRBV28 to TRBJ1-3, with unresolved D. Germline values: CDR1 MDHEN, CDR2 SYDVKM. The CDR3 runs 14 residues. V dropped 3 bases and J dropped 4 bases, with 10 bases sitting between them. The chain's CDR3 is CASSFSNSGNTIYF. The CDR3 DNA sequence: TGTGCCAGCAGTTTTTCGAATTCGGGAAACACCATATATTTT. The full variable domain, completed using reference TRBV28 and TRBJ1-3, is DVKVTQSSRYLVKRTGEKVFLECVQDMDHENMFWYRQDPGLGLRLIYFSYDVKMKEKGDIPEGYSVSREKKERFSLILESASTNQTSMYLCASSFSNSGNTIYFGEGSWLTVV.

The chain uses TRBV7-9 and TRBJ2-7, with 8 bases aligning to TRBD1. After removal of 6 bases from V and 7 bases from J, the junction contained 11 bases not matched to a gene. Per germline, CDR1 SEHNR and CDR2 FQNEAQ (reference sequence). This CDR3 is 14 amino acids long. The chain's CDR3 is CASSSGTGLDEQYF. The CDR3 nucleotides read TGTGCCAGCAGTTCGGGGACAGGCTTGGATGAGCAGTACTTC.

This chain connects TRBV10-3 to TRBJ2-1; the match to TRBD1 covers 9 bases. The CDR3 is 16 residues long. V shed 5 bases, J shed 2 bases, and the junction held 7 bases outside the gene matches. CDR1 ENHRY and CDR2 SYGVKD come from the germline V gene. CDR3 nucleotide sequence: TGTGCCATCAGTTACTTTAGACAGGGGGCCTACAATGAGCAGTTCTTC. Protein sequence: CAISYFRQGAYNEQFF.

This clonotype came up a few times. The V call is TRBV7-8, the J call TRBJ2-2; D not resolved. The CDR3 is 15 residues long. The V gene's germline CDR1 is SGHVS and CDR2 FQNEAQ. The V gene lost 4 bases and the J gene lost 3 bases, with 12 bases spanning the gap. CDR3 loop: CASSSYIGDTGELFF. CDR3 DNA: TGTGCCAGCAGCTCGTATATTGGAGACACCGGGGAGCTGTTTTTT.

This clonotype was counted between two and nine times. The V call is TRBV27, the J call TRBJ2-7, with D perhaps TRBD2 (7 bases). Looked up from germline, CDR1 is MNHEY and CDR2 is SMNVEV (reference sequence). V dropped 7 bases and J dropped 4 bases, with 17 bases sitting between them. The CDR3 consists of 14 residues. DNA of the CDR3: TGTGCCAGCAATTCGGGGGCGGGAGTATACGAGCAGTACTTC. It translates to CASNSGAGVYEQYF.

This rearrangement joins TRBV12-3 or TRBV12-4 to TRBJ2-2, with 8 bases aligning to TRBD2. Trimming cost V 6 bases and J 2 bases; bases outside gene matches: 8. This CDR3 is built from 16 residues. CDR3 loop: CASRRGLAGNTGELFF. CDR3 DNA sequence: TGTGCCAGCAGGCGGGGTCTAGCGGGCAACACCGGGGAGCTGTTTTTT.

The rearrangement uses TRBV12-3 or TRBV12-4 and TRBJ2-7; TRBD1 aligns across 7 bases. This CDR3 is 15 amino acids long. With 5 bases clipped from V and 2 bases from J, the junction kept 9 bases outside the gene matches. This CDR3 reads CASSHLTGFTYEQYF. CDR3 bases: TGTGCCAGCAGTCATTTGACAGGGTTTACCTACGAGCAGTACTTC.

The chain links TRBV9 to TRBJ1-6; TRBD1 is a possible D gene (5 bases). This CDR3 is built from 13 residues. In germline, CDR1 is SGDLS, CDR2 YYNGEE. Trimming left V 0 bases short and J 9 bases short, with 7 bases between. CDR3 amino acids: CASSVEGSSPLHF. In nucleotides, the CDR3 is TGTGCCAGCAGCGTAGAGGGGAGTTCACCCCTCCACTTT.

This clonotype was detected a few times. J is TRBJ2-1 and V is TRBV27; 10 bases line up with TRBD2. Germline V gene data show CDR1 as MNHEY and CDR2 as SMNVEV (reference sequence). V trimming: 8 bases; J trimming: 0 bases; junction bases outside the gene matches: 4. CDR3 length equals 15 residues. CDR3 sequence reads: CASGLAGDSYNEQFF. The CDR3 DNA follows: TGTGCCAGCGGGCTAGCGGGGGACTCCTACAATGAGCAGTTCTTC.

There are a few counts of this clonotype. V gene TRBV3-1 combines with J gene TRBJ1-2; D may be TRBD1 (5 bases). Per germline, CDR1 LGHDT and CDR2 YNNKEL (reference sequence). The V end lost 2 bases, the J end lost 5 bases, and 12 bases lay between the germline ends. This CDR3 is built from 14 residues. The CDR3 DNA reads TGTGCCAGCAGCCAACGGGACGGCCCTTATGGCTACACCTTC. This codes for CASSQRDGPYGYTF.

At least ten counts were recorded for this clonotype. The V call is TRBV20-1, the J call TRBJ1-3; D might be TRBD1 (5 bases). The CDR3 has 13 amino acids. The V gene lost 7 bases and the J gene lost 4 bases, with 14 bases spanning the gap. The germline V gene has CDR1 DFQATT and CDR2 SNEGSKA (reference sequence). Here the CDR3 reads CSGSPGSGNTIYF. DNA for the CDR3: TGCAGTGGTTCCCCAGGGTCGGGAAACACCATATATTTT.

J is TRBJ1-3 and V is TRBV6-5, with 9 bases matching TRBD1. J gave up 7 bases and V 0 bases, and 7 bases lay outside the gene matches. The CDR3 sequence is 16 residues long. CDR1 is MNHEY, CDR2 SVGAGI, per germline. The CDR3 here is CASSYSPGQGGNTIYF. The CDR3 DNA is TGTGCCAGCAGTTACTCTCCGGGACAGGGAGGGAACACCATATATTTT.

The V gene is TRBV28, the J gene TRBJ2-7; D may correspond to TRBD1 or TRBD2 (6 bases each). V was clipped by 2 bases and J by 9 bases, with 20 bases between them. Germline V gene sequence: CDR1 MDHEN, CDR2 SYDVKM. CDR3 length: 15 residues. The CDR3 DNA sequence: TGTGCCAGCAGTTTAATCCCGGGGGCTTTTTTCGGGCAGTACTTC. It specifies CASSLIPGAFFGQYF.

The sample holds a few counts of this clonotype. The chain recombines TRBV11-2 with TRBJ1-1, with D possibly TRBD1 on 5 matching bases. The length of the CDR3 is 16 residues. Per germline, CDR1 SGHAT and CDR2 FQNNGV. Trimming removed 0 bases at V and 4 bases at J, with 15 bases between. CDR3 DNA: TGTGCCAGCAGCTTAGAGGCAGGGTTGGTAGTCACTGAAGCTTTCTTT. Its translation: CASSLEAGLVVTEAFF. The full variable domain, completed using reference TRBV11-2 and TRBJ1-1, is EAGVAQSPRYKIIEKRQSVAFWCNPISGHATLYWYQQILGQGPKLLIQFQNNGVVDDSQLPKDRFSAERLKGVDSTLKIQPAKLEDSAVYLCASSLEAGLVVTEAFFGQGTRLTVV.

The V call is TRBV27, the J call TRBJ2-2, with D possibly matching TRBD2 (6 bases). The germline V gene has CDR1 MNHEY and CDR2 SMNVEV (reference sequence). The V end was cut by 10 bases, the J end by 4 bases, with 13 bases between. The CDR3 extends over 13 amino acids. This CDR3 reads CATKGTFTGELFF. CDR3 DNA: TGTGCCACCAAGGGGACTTTCACCGGGGAGCTGTTTTTT.

This clonotype occurred once. One end of the junction varies from germline; a read error may be responsible. The chain recombines TRBV9 with TRBJ1-2; no definite D call. The germline CDR1 and CDR2 sequences are SGDLS and YYNGEE. CDR3 length equals 14 residues. CDR3 amino acids: CASTVAGDDYGYTF. CDR3 coding DNA: TGTGCCAGCACCGTAGCAGGTGATGACTATGGCTACACCTTC.

The V call is TRBV7-6, the J call TRBJ2-7; D perhaps matches TRBD1 (6 bases). The V gene's germline CDR1 is SGHVS and CDR2 FNYEAQ. Trimming cost V 1 base and J 2 bases, with 12 bases left between them. This CDR3 spans 15 amino acids. The CDR3 region is CASSLGVDRPYEQYF. DNA of the CDR3: TGTGCCAGCAGCTTAGGGGTGGACAGACCCTACGAGCAGTACTTC.

This clonotype was seen repeatedly, ten times or more. The J gene is TRBJ2-7, the V gene TRBV3-1; D not resolved. There are 11 residues in the CDR3. In germline, CDR1 is LGHDT, CDR2 YNNKEL (reference sequence). V was cut by 4 bases and J by 6 bases, with 7 bases left in between. Here the CDR3 reads CASSRLCEQYF. In nucleotides, the CDR3 is TGTGCCAGCAGCCGACTTTGCGAGCAGTACTTC.

The chain is built from TRBV5-6 and TRBJ2-1, with 9 bases identical to TRBD1. V dropped 4 bases and J dropped 4; count of bases not matched to a gene: 6. The CDR3 is 15 residues long. The germline gives CDR1 SGHDT, CDR2 YYEEEE. The CDR3 protein is CASSHGQGLYNEQFF. The CDR3 bases are TGTGCCAGCAGCCATGGACAGGGGCTTTACAATGAGCAGTTCTTC.

The CDR3: CASSLTGGAIETGELFF. CDR3 coding DNA: TGTGCCAGCAGTCTAACGGGGGGGGCGATTGAGACCGGGGAGCTGTTTTTT. This rearrangement joins TRBV12-3 or TRBV12-4 to TRBJ2-2, with 8 bases aligning to TRBD2. Trimming removed 5 bases from V and 5 bases from J; junction bases left unmatched: 13. CDR3 length: 17 residues.

In its sample, this clonotype was seen a few times. V usage is TRBV3-1 and J usage is TRBJ2-1; 8 bases fit TRBD1. CDR3 length equals 15 residues. Germline V gene data show CDR1 as LGHDT and CDR2 as YNNKEL (reference sequence). J lost 9 bases, V lost 2 bases, and 9 bases had no gene match. The CDR3: CASSQPGTGDSEQFF. The DNA of the CDR3 is TGTGCCAGCAGCCAACCCGGGACAGGTGACAGTGAGCAGTTCTTC.